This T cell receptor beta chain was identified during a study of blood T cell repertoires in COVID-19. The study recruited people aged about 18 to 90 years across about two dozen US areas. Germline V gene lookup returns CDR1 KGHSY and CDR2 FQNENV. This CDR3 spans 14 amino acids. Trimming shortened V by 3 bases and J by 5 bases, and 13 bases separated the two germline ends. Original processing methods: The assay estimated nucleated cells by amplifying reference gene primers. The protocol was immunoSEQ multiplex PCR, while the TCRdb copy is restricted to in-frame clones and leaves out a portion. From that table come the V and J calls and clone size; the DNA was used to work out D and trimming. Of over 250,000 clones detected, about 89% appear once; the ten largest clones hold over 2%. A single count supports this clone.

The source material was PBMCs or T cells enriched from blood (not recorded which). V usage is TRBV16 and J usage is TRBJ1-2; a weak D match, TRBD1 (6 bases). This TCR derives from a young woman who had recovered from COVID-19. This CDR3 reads CASSQGALRYGYTF. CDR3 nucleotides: TGTGCCAGCAGCCAGGGGGCTTTGCGTTATGGCTACACCTTC.